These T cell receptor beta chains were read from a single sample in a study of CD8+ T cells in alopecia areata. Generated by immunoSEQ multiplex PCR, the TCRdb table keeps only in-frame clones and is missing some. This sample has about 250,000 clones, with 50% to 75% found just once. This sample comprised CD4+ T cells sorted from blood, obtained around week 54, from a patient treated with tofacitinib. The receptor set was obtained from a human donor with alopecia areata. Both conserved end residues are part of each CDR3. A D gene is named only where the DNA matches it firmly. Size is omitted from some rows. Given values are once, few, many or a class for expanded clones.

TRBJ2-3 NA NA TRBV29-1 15 CSVRRVSSSTDTQYF TGCAGCGTTCGAAGGGTTTCCTCTAGCACAGATACGCAGTATTTT
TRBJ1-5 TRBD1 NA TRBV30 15 CAWSWGQGARQPQHF TGTGCCTGGAGTTGGGGACAGGGGGCGCGACAGCCCCAGCATTTT
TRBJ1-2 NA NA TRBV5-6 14 CASSFPGANYGYTF TGTGCCAGCAGCTTCCCGGGGGCTAACTATGGCTACACCTTC
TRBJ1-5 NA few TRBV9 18 CASNRTDRLGKRNQPQHF TGTGCCAGCAACAGGACAGATCGGCTTGGCAAGCGCAATCAGCCCCAGCATTTT
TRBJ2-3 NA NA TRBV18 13 CASSPEATDTQYF TGTGCCAGCTCACCAGAGGCCACAGATACGCAGTATTTT
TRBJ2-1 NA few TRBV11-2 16 CASSSRVAPNGGEQFF TGTGCCAGCAGCTCTAGAGTAGCCCCCAACGGTGGTGAGCAGTTCTTC
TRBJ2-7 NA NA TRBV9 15 CASSPGVTAAYEQYF TGTGCCAGCAGCCCCGGCGTAACGGCTGCCTACGAGCAGTACTTC
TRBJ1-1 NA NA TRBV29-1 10 CSVDGGLAFF TGCAGCGTTGATGGGGGGCTAGCTTTCTTT
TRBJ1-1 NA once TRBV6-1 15 CASRDLQGFYTEAFF TGTGCCAGCAGGGACTTACAGGGATTTTACACTGAAGCTTTCTTT
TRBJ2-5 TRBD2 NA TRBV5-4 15 CASSVRGGLEETQYF TGTGCCAGCAGCGTACGGGGGGGCCTTGAGGAGACCCAGTACTTC
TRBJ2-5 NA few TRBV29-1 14 CSVSLGSAQETQYF TGCAGCGTTTCCCTCGGGTCAGCCCAAGAGACCCAGTACTTC